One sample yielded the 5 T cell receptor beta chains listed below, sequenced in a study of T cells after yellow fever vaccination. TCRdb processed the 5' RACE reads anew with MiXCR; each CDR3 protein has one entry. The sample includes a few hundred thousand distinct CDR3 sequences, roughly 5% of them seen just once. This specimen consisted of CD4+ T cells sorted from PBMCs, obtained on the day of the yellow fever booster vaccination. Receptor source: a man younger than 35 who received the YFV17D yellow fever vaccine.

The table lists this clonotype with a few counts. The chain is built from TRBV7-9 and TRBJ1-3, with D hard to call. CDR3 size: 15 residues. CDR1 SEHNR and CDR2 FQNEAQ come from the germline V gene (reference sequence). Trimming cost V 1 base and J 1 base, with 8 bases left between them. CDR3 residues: CASSLVGLSGNTIYF. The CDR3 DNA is TGTGCCAGCAGCTTAGTGGGGTTGTCTGGAAACACCATATATTTT.

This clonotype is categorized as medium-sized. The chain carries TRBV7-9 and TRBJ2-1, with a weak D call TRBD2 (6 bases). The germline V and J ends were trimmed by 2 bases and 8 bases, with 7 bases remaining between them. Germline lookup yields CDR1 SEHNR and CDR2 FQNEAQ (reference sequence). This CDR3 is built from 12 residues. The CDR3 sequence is CASSLTGDEQFF. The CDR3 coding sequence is TGTGCCAGCAGCTTAACGGGGGATGAGCAGTTCTTC.

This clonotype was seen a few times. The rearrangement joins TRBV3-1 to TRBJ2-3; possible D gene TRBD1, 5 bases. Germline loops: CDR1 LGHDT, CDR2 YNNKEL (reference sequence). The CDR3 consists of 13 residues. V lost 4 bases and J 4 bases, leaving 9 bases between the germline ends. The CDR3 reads CASSRAQADTQYF. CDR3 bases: TGTGCCAGCAGCCGGGCACAGGCAGATACGCAGTATTTT.

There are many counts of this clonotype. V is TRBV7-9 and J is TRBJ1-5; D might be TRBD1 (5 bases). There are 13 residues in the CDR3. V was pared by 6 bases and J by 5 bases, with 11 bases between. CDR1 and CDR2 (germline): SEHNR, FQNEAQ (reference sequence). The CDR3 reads CASRRGDDQPQHF. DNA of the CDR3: TGTGCCAGCAGACGAGGGGATGATCAGCCCCAGCATTTT.

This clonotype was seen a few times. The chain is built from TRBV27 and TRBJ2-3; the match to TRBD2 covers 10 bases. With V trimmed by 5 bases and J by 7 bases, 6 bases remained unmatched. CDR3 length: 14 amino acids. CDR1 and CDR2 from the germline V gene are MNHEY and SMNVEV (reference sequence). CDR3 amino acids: CASSPGAGGNTQYF. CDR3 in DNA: TGTGCCAGCAGTCCGGGAGCGGGGGGGAATACGCAGTATTTT.